What follows are 20 T cell receptor beta chains derived from one specimen sequenced in a study of blood T cell repertoires in COVID-19. TCRdb's table, derived via immunoSEQ multiplex PCR, lists solely in-frame clones and lacks some. The profile shows approximately 300,000 clones, 70% to 90% of them singletons. The sequencing input was PBMCs or T cells enriched from blood (not recorded which). These TCRs come from a woman younger than 45 who had recovered from COVID-19.

The chain uses TRBV7-2 and TRBJ2-2; tentative D call: TRBD1 (5 bases). Deletions cut 0 bases from V and 8 bases from J, with 13 bases between. Germline CDR1 and CDR2: SGHTA and FQGNSA. The CDR3 consists of 15 residues. CDR3 DNA: TGTGCCAGCAGCTTAGCCTTTCGAAGGACAGGGGAGCTGTTTTTT. The encoded protein is CASSLAFRRTGELFF.

V gene TRBV4-1 combines with J gene TRBJ1-2, with D unresolved. The CDR3 totals 12 residues. Germline lookup yields CDR1 MGHRA and CDR2 YSYEKL. V was pared by 0 bases and J by 5 bases, with 4 bases between. Here the CDR3 reads CASSQDLYGYTF. CDR3 DNA: TGCGCCAGCAGCCAAGACTTATATGGCTACACCTTC.

The chain recombines TRBV6-5 with TRBJ2-3; no definite D call. Trimming stripped 2 bases from V and 9 bases from J, with 6 bases between. CDR3 length: 11 amino acids. Germline values: CDR1 MNHEY, CDR2 SVGAGI. The chain's CDR3 is CASSYEQTQYF. In nucleotides, the CDR3 is TGTGCCAGCAGTTACGAACAGACGCAGTATTTT.

The chain links TRBV10-2 to TRBJ2-1; tentatively, D is TRBD2 (6 bases). The germline V and J ends were trimmed by 0 bases and 3 bases, with 24 bases remaining between them. Germline V gives CDR1 WSHSY, CDR2 SAAADI. The CDR3 has 20 amino acids. The CDR3 DNA is TGCGCCAGCAGTGAGTCGGGTAGCGGACCACCCCCTTGGGGCTACAATGAGCAGTTCTTC. Amino acids: CASSESGSGPPPWGYNEQFF.

The chain recombines TRBV10-3 with TRBJ2-1, with 9 bases lining up with TRBD2. The CDR3 loop spans 15 amino acids. The V segment lost 2 bases and the J segment 5 bases; nucleotides outside the gene matches: 4. Germline CDR1 reads ENHRY; CDR2 reads SYGVKD. The CDR3 bases are TGTGCCATCAGTGAGAGGATAGCGGGAGACAATGAGCAGTTCTTC. Its translation is CAISERIAGDNEQFF.

CDR3 protein: CASSAGQGIGNTIYF. In DNA, the CDR3 is TGTGCCAGCAGCGCGGGACAGGGGATTGGAAACACCATATATTTT. The chain joins TRBV7-2 to TRBJ1-3, with 10 bases aligning to TRBD1. V lost 5 bases, J lost 3 bases, and 4 bases stayed unmatched. Germline V gene sequence: CDR1 SGHTA, CDR2 FQGNSA. The CDR3 sequence is 15 residues long. Drawing the rest from reference TRBV7-2 and TRBJ1-3, the complete variable domain is GAGVSQSPSNKVTEKGKDVELRCDPISGHTALYWYRQSLGQGLEFLIYFQGNSAPDKSGLPSDRFSAERTGGSVSTLTIQRTQQEDSAVYLCASSAGQGIGNTIYFGEGSWLTVV.

The rearrangement uses TRBV7-8 and TRBJ1-2; no reliable D call. CDR1 and CDR2 from the germline V gene are SGHVS and FQNEAQ. V lost 1 base to trimming and J lost 6 bases, with 12 bases between them. The CDR3 loop spans 14 amino acids. The CDR3 DNA reads as TGTGCCAGCAGCTTAGTGGTGGAGGAGAATGGCTACACCTTC. Translation: CASSLVVEENGYTF.

This rearrangement joins TRBV24-1 to TRBJ2-3; 7 nucleotides line up with TRBD2. Trimming at V came to 0 bases and at J to 4 bases, leaving 6 bases not matched to a gene. There are 16 residues in the CDR3. Per germline, CDR1 KGHDR and CDR2 SFDVKD. The CDR3 here is CATSDLDLGGADTQYF. CDR3 DNA: TGTGCCACCAGTGATTTGGATTTGGGGGGGGCAGATACGCAGTATTTT.

The chain has TRBV5-6 and TRBJ2-2, with D uncertain. V was clipped by 4 bases and J by 2 bases, with 12 bases between them. This CDR3 is 15 amino acids long. Germline assignment: CDR1 SGHDT and CDR2 YYEEEE. DNA of the CDR3: TGTGCCAGCAGCGAGAGAACCGATAACACCGGGGAGCTGTTTTTT. Its translation is CASSERTDNTGELFF.

The chain is built from TRBV27 and TRBJ2-5, with D perhaps TRBD1 (5 bases). CDR1 MNHEY and CDR2 SMNVEV come from the germline V gene (reference sequence). There are 15 residues in the CDR3. V lost 4 bases and J lost 5, with 17 bases in between. The chain's CDR3 is CASSYDSNPRETQYF. CDR3 bases: TGTGCCAGCAGTTACGACAGCAACCCGAGGGAGACCCAGTACTTC.

The chain joins TRBV28 to TRBJ1-4, with D possibly matching TRBD1 (6 bases). Germline lookup yields CDR1 MDHEN and CDR2 SYDVKM. The germline V and J ends were trimmed by 2 bases and 3 bases, with 10 bases remaining between them. There are 15 residues in the CDR3. CDR3 in amino acids: CASSLRQVPNEKLFF. CDR3 nucleotide sequence: TGTGCCAGCAGTTTAAGACAGGTCCCTAATGAAAAACTGTTTTTT.

This chain uses TRBV5-1 with TRBJ1-5; 12 bases agree with TRBD1. The CDR3 has 15 residues. With 0 bases clipped from V and 7 bases from J, the junction kept 2 bases outside the gene matches. The germline V gene encodes CDR1 SGHRS and CDR2 YFSETQ. This CDR3 is CASSLEGQGAQPQHF. CDR3 DNA sequence: TGCGCCAGCAGCTTGGAGGGACAGGGGGCCCAGCCCCAGCATTTT.

The CDR3 sequence is CAGTGGGELFF. As DNA, the CDR3 is TGTGCCGGGACGGGGGGCGGGGAGCTGTTTTTT. The rearrangement links TRBV30 to TRBJ2-2; 7 bases line up with TRBD2. The germline gives CDR1 GTSNPN, CDR2 SVGIG (reference sequence). V lost 8 bases, J lost 7 bases, and 4 bases stayed unmatched. CDR3 length: 11 amino acids.

This clone has just a few counts. The rearrangement joins TRBV9 to TRBJ1-2, with 7 nucleotides matching TRBD1. This CDR3 spans 14 amino acids. Losses at the gene ends were 4 bases for V and 6 bases for J; bases not matched to a gene: 9. Per the germline V gene, CDR1 is SGDLS and CDR2 is YYNGEE. CDR3 coding DNA: TGTGCCAGCAGCCCGAGGGTACAGGGGAATGGCTACACCTTC. Its protein is CASSPRVQGNGYTF.

This clone was counted only a few times. J is TRBJ2-7 and V is TRBV5-1, with 9 bases fitting TRBD2. Trimming at V came to 0 bases and at J to 3 bases, leaving 4 bases not matched to a gene. The CDR3 spans 15 residues. CDR1 and CDR2 from the germline V gene are SGHRS and YFSETQ. The CDR3 DNA reads TGCGCCAGCAGCTTGGAGGCTAGCGGGGACTACGAGCAGTACTTC. This sequence encodes CASSLEASGDYEQYF.

The CDR3 loop reads CASSRMTTGIFEQYF. In DNA form, the CDR3 reads TGTGCCAGCAGCCGGATGACGACAGGGATATTCGAGCAGTACTTC. The chain has TRBV6-6 and TRBJ2-7, with TRBD1 matching 7 bases. J lost 6 bases, V lost 6 bases, and 14 bases had no gene match. Germline CDR1 is MNHNY and CDR2 is SVGAGI (reference sequence). The CDR3 is 15 amino acids.

The rearrangement uses TRBV9 and TRBJ2-7, with 8 bases matching TRBD1. The CDR3 is made up of 14 amino acids. Germline CDR1 is SGDLS and CDR2 is YYNGEE. Germline trimming cut 4 bases from V and 2 bases from J; bases unmatched to any gene: 5. In DNA form, the CDR3 reads TGTGCCAGCAGCCCACGGACAGGGACCTACGAGCAGTACTTC. It is translated as CASSPRTGTYEQYF.

The chain uses TRBV7-2 and TRBJ2-2, with 8 bases matching TRBD1. The CDR3 runs to 16 residues. J gave up 1 base and V 0 bases, and 1 base lay outside the gene matches. The germline gives CDR1 SGHTA, CDR2 FQGNSA. The CDR3 loop reads CASSLAGQVNTGELFF. The CDR3 bases are TGTGCCAGCAGCTTAGCGGGACAGGTGAACACCGGGGAGCTGTTTTTT.

This clone was seen only once. V gene TRBV28 combines with J gene TRBJ1-4; 7 nucleotides agree with TRBD1. CDR3 length: 17 residues. CDR1 and CDR2 from the germline V gene are MDHEN and SYDVKM. The J segment lost 3 bases and the V segment lost 5 bases, leaving 12 bases of the junction unmatched. The CDR3: CASSTRERGRANEKLFF. The CDR3 DNA reads TGTGCCAGCAGTACTAGGGAGAGGGGGCGAGCTAATGAAAAACTGTTTTTT.

In regard to this clone: A read error may produce the germline difference seen at one junction end. This sequence joins TRBV6-2 or TRBV6-3 and TRBJ2-7; 7 positions agree with TRBD1. This CDR3 region has 20 residues. Per germline, CDR1 MNHEY and CDR2 SVGEGT. The CDR3 DNA is TGTGCCAGCAGTTACCTGTACGGGACAGCTCAATTCAAGCCCTCCCACGAGCAGTACTTC. It codes for CASSYLYGTAQFKPSHEQYF.